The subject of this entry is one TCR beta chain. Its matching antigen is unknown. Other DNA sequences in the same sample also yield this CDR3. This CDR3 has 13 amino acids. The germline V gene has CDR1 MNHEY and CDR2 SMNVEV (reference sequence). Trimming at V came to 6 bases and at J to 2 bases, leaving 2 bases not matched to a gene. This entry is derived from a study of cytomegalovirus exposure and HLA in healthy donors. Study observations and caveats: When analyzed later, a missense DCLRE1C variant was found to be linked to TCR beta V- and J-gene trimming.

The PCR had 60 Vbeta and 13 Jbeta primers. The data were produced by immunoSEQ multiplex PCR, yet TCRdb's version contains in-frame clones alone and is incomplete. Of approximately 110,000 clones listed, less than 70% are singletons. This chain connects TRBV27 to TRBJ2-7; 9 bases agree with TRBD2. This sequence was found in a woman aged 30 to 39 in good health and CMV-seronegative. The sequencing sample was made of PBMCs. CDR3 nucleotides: TGTGCCAGCAGATTAGCGGGGGCCTACGAGCAGTACTTC. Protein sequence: CASRLAGAYEQYF.